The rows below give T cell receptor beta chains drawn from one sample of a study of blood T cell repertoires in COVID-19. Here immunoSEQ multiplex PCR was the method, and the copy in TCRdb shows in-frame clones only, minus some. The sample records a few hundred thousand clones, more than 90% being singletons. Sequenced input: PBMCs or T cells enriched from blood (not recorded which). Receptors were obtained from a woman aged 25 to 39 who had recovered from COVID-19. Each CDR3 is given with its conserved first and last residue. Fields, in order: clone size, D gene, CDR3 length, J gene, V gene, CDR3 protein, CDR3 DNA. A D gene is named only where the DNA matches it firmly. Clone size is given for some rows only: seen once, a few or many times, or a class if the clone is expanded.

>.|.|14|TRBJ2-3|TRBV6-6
CASSRDFSTDTQYF
TGTGCCAGCAGTCGGGACTTTAGCACAGATACGCAGTATTTT
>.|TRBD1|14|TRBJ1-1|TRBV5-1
CASSSSGQGGEAFF
TGCGCCAGCAGCTCTTCCGGACAGGGTGGTGAAGCTTTCTTT
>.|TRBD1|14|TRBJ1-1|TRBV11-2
CASSQGAWNTEAFF
TGTGCCAGCAGCCAGGGGGCGTGGAACACTGAAGCTTTCTTT
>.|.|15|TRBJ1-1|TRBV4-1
CASSQVRGLGTEAFF
TGCGCCAGCAGCCAAGTCCGGGGTTTGGGCACTGAAGCTTTCTTT
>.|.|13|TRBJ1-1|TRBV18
CASSPSVNTEAFF
TGTGCCAGCTCACCTTCCGTAAACACTGAAGCTTTCTTT
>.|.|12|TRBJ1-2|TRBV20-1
CSASSSDYGYTF
TGCAGTGCTAGTAGCAGCGACTATGGCTACACCTTC
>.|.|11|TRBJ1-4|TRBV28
CASSFYEKLFF
TGTGCCAGCAGTTTCTACGAAAAACTGTTTTTT
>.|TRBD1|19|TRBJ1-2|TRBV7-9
CASSLAGTGTEVANYGYTF
TGTGCCAGCAGCTTAGCAGGGACAGGTACAGAAGTAGCTAACTATGGCTACACCTTC
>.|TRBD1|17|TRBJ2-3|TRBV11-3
CASTRQGAGTSTDTQYF
TGTGCCAGCACTCGACAGGGGGCCGGGACTAGCACAGATACGCAGTATTTT
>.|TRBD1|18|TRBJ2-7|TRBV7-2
CASSLKLGGQGTSYEQYF
TGTGCCAGCAGCTTAAAATTGGGGGGACAGGGAACCTCCTACGAGCAGTACTTC
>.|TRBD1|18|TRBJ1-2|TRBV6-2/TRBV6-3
CASSFRNPGQWTNYGYTF
TGTGCCAGCAGTTTTCGAAACCCGGGACAGTGGACGAACTATGGCTACACCTTC
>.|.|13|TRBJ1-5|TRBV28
CASSLPQVQPQHF
TGTGCCAGCAGTTTGCCACAGGTGCAGCCCCAGCATTTT
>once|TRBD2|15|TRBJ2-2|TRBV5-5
CASSPGLADTGELFF
TGTGCCAGCAGCCCGGGACTAGCGGACACCGGGGAGCTGTTTTTT
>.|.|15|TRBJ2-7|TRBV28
CASSPRSRGHYEQYF
TGTGCCAGCAGCCCTCGGAGCAGGGGCCACTACGAGCAGTACTTC
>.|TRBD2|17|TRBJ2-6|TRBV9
CASSPPGGVTGANVLTF
TGTGCCAGCAGCCCCCCGGGGGGGGTAACTGGGGCCAACGTCCTGACTTTC
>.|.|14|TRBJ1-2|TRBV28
CASSLVGGDYGYTF
TGTGCCAGCAGTTTGGTAGGGGGAGACTATGGCTACACCTTC
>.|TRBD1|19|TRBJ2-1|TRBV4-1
CASSLQNRQGAKVYNEQFF
TGCGCCAGCAGCCTCCAGAATAGACAGGGGGCCAAGGTATACAATGAGCAGTTCTTC
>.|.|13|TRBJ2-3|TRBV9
CASSVEVRDTQYF
TGTGCCAGCAGCGTAGAGGTGAGGGATACGCAGTATTTT
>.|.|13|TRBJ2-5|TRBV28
CASRQAGLETQYF
TGTGCCAGCAGACAGGCAGGGTTGGAGACCCAGTACTTC
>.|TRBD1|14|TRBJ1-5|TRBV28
CASSRDRRNQPQHF
TGTGCCAGCAGTCGGGACAGACGCAATCAGCCCCAGCATTTT
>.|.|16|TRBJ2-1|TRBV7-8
CASSHTAGRGSNEQFF
TGTGCCAGCAGCCACACGGCCGGCCGGGGAAGCAATGAGCAGTTCTTC
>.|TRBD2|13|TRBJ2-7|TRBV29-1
CSARCSGTYEQYF
TGCAGCGCACGATGTAGCGGGACCTACGAGCAGTACTTC
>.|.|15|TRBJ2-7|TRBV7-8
CASSPSGVTVYEQYF
TGTGCCAGCAGCCCCAGTGGGGTGACAGTGTACGAGCAGTACTTC
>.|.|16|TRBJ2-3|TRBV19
CASSIGGGGGSDTQYF
TGTGCCAGTAGTATAGGAGGAGGAGGGGGCTCAGATACGCAGTATTTT
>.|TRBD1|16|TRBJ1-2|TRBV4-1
CASSQGDREWDYGYTF
TGCGCCAGCAGCCAGGGGGACAGAGAGTGGGACTATGGCTACACCTTC
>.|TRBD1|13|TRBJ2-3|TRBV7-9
CASSATGVDTQYF
TGTGCCAGCAGCGCCACAGGGGTAGATACGCAGTATTTT
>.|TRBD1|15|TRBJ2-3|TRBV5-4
CASSLQGAWTDTQYF
TGTGCCAGCAGCCTGCAGGGGGCTTGGACAGATACGCAGTATTTT